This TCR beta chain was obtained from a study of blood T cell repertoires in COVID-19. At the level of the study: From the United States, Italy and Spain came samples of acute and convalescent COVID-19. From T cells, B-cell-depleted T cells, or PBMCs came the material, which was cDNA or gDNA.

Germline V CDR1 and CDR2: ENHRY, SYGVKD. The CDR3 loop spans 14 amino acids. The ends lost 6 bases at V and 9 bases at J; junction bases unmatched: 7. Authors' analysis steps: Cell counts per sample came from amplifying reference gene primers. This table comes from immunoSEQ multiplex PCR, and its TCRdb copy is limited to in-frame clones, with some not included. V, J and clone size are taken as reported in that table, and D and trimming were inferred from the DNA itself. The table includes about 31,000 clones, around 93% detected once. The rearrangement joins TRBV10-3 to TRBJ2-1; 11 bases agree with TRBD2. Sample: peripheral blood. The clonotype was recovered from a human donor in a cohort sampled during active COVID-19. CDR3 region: CAIRGTSGLGEQFF. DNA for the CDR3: TGTGCCATCAGAGGGACTAGCGGTCTGGGTGAGCAGTTCTTC.